This note documents a single TCR beta chain sequence. The antigen is unknown. TCRdb's table, derived via immunoSEQ multiplex PCR, lists solely in-frame clones and lacks some. The sample yields about 93,000 clones, 88% seen once. The study gave focal radiation plus ipilimumab CTLA-4 blockade to patients with chemo-refractory metastatic non-small-cell lung cancer. The sample comes from a study of radiotherapy plus CTLA-4 blockade in lung cancer. About the research overall: Disease control was seen in about 30% of patients, objective responses in 18%. Study results and caveats: Reports identified early blood T cell clone dynamics, with interferon-beta, as the best response predictor. Expansion of tumor-derived TCR clones was observed in blood after radiotherapy plus ipilimumab.

Germline V gives CDR1 MGHRA, CDR2 YSYEKL. Trimming cost V 1 base and J 1 base; bases outside gene matches: 7. The CDR3 is 17 amino acids. V gene TRBV4-1 combines with J gene TRBJ1-1; 9 bases align to TRBD1. This TCR was recovered from a human donor with non-small cell lung cancer that progressed on radiotherapy plus ipilimumab. The sequencing here drew on peripheral blood, taken from a patient treated with radiotherapy plus ipilimumab. The CDR3: CASSQGGTGPENTEAFF. CDR3 DNA sequence: TGCGCCAGCAGCCAAGGAGGGACAGGGCCAGAGAACACTGAAGCTTTCTTT.